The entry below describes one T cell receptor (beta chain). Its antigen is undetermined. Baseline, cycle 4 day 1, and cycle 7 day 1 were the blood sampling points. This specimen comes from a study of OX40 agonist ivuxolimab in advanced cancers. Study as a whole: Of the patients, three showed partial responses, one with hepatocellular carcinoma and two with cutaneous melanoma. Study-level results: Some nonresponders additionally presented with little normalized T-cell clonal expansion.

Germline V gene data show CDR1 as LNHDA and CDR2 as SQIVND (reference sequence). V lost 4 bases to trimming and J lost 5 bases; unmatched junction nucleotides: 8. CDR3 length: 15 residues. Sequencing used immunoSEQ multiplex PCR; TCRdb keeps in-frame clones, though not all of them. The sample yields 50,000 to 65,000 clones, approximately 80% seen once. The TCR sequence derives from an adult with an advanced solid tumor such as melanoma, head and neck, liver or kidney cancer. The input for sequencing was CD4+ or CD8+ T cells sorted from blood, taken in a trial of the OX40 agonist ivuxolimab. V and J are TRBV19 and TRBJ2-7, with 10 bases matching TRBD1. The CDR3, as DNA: TGTGCCAGTAGTAGCCCCGGACAGGGGGACAACGAGCAGTACTTC. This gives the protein CASSSPGQGDNEQYF.